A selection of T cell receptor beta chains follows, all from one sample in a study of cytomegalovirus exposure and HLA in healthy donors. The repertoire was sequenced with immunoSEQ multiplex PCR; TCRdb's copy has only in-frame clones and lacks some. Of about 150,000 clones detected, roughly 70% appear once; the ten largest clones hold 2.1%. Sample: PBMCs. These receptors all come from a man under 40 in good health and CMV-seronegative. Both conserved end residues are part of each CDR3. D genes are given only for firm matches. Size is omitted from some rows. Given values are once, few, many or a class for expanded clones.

CASSLAGGRETQYF	TGTGCCAGCAGTTTAGCGGGGGGGCGAGAGACCCAGTACTTC	14	TRBD2	TRBV27	TRBJ2-5	-
CASSTTGNTEAFF	TGTGCCAGCAGTACGACAGGGAACACTGAAGCTTTCTTT	13	-	TRBV6-6	TRBJ1-1	-
CASSWISGSGKETQYF	TGCGCCAGCAGCTGGATTAGCGGGTCCGGGAAAGAGACCCAGTACTTC	16	TRBD2	TRBV5-1	TRBJ2-5	-
CASSPDRGNTEAFF	TGCGCCAGCAGCCCGGACAGGGGGAACACTGAAGCTTTCTTT	14	TRBD1	TRBV4-3	TRBJ1-1	-
CASHSSSGNTIYF	TGTGCCAGTCATAGCTCCTCTGGAAACACCATATATTTT	13	-	TRBV2	TRBJ1-3	-
CASRGTGNNEQFF	TGTGCCAGCAGGGGGACAGGGAACAATGAGCAGTTCTTC	13	TRBD1	TRBV6-5	TRBJ2-1	-
CASSMVNRRAFF	TGTGCCAGTAGTATGGTCAATCGGAGAGCTTTCTTT	12	-	TRBV19	TRBJ1-1	few
CASSLGREWRETQYF	TGTGCCAGCAGCTTAGGGCGGGAATGGCGAGAGACCCAGTACTTC	15	-	TRBV11-3	TRBJ2-5	once
CASSPDSLQETQYF	TGCGCCAGCAGCCCGGACTCGCTCCAAGAGACCCAGTACTTC	14	-	TRBV5-1	TRBJ2-5	-
CASSLRQALRAFF	TGTGCCAGCAGTTTAAGGCAGGCCCTTAGAGCTTTCTTT	13	-	TRBV27	TRBJ1-1	-
CASSLGLAGAYNEQFF	TGTGCCAGCAGTTTAGGACTAGCGGGGGCCTACAATGAGCAGTTCTTC	16	TRBD2	TRBV28	TRBJ2-1	-
CASSRDRGGETQYF	TGCGCCAGCAGCCGGGACAGGGGTGGGGAGACCCAGTACTTC	14	TRBD1	TRBV5-1	TRBJ2-5	-
CASSTKRDNSYNEQFF	TGTGCCAGCAGCACAAAACGGGACAACTCCTACAATGAGCAGTTCTTC	16	-	TRBV21-1	TRBJ2-1	-
CASSLDRILNYGYTF	TGTGCCAGCAGCCTAGACAGGATTCTAAACTATGGCTACACCTTC	15	-	TRBV5-8	TRBJ1-2	-
CASSRATSYNSPLHF	TGTGCCAGCAGTCGCGCGACTTCCTATAATTCACCCCTCCACTTT	15	-	TRBV6-5	TRBJ1-6	-
CASSLGRADGYPF	TGCGCCAGCAGCTTGGGGCGGGCGGACGGCTACCCCTTC	13	-	TRBV5-1	TRBJ1-2	few
CSAGQVNTEAFF	TGCAGCGCCGGACAGGTGAACACTGAAGCTTTCTTT	12	TRBD1	TRBV29-1	TRBJ1-1	-
CAWGTGDQPQNF	TGTGCCTGGGGGACAGGGGATCAGCCCCAGAATTTT	12	TRBD1	TRBV30	TRBJ1-5	-
CAISEFSGLAMDEQYF	TGTGCCATCAGTGAGTTTAGCGGACTGGCCATGGACGAGCAGTACTTC	16	-	TRBV10-3	TRBJ2-7	once
CASSPPGRNNEQFF	TGTGCCAGCAGCCCCCCGGGGAGAAACAATGAGCAGTTCTTC	14	-	TRBV7-2	TRBJ2-1	-
CASGRGVQPQHF	TGTGCCAGCGGCAGGGGTGTTCAGCCCCAGCATTTT	12	-	TRBV6-1	TRBJ1-5	-
CASSLMAGGSPGELFF	TGTGCCAGCAGCTTAATGGCGGGGGGGTCACCCGGGGAGCTGTTTTTT	16	TRBD2	TRBV7-2	TRBJ2-2	-
CSVDLGGTASLYGYTF	TGCAGCGTTGACCTCGGCGGGACAGCATCTCTCTATGGCTACACCTTC	16	TRBD1	TRBV29-1	TRBJ1-2	-
CASSQGTRALHF	TGTGCCAGCAGCCAAGGGACGCGGGCCCTCCACTTT	12	-	TRBV14	TRBJ1-6	-
CASSLGDSSYEQYF	TGTGCCAGCAGCTTAGGGGACAGCTCCTACGAGCAGTACTTC	14	TRBD1	TRBV7-8	TRBJ2-7	-
CASSEAAGNNSPLHF	TGTGCCAGCAGTGAAGCGGCAGGGAATAATTCACCCCTCCACTTT	15	-	TRBV6-1	TRBJ1-6	-
CSVEAKQGTSGAFF	TGCAGCGTTGAAGCTAAACAGGGTACTTCTGGAGCTTTCTTT	14	-	TRBV29-1	TRBJ1-1	-
CASRAGTYEQYF	TGTGCCAGCAGGGCAGGCACCTACGAGCAGTACTTC	12	-	TRBV6-5	TRBJ2-7	-
CASSQTGGGQYF	TGTGCCAGCAGCCAGACAGGGGGCGGGCAGTACTTC	12	TRBD1	TRBV27	TRBJ2-7	few
CASSLNLAGGPGELFF	TGCGCCAGCAGCTTGAACCTAGCGGGGGGGCCCGGGGAGCTGTTTTTT	16	TRBD2	TRBV5-1	TRBJ2-2	few
CASSLSGTSYEQYF	TGTGCCAGCAGCTTATCCGGGACTTCCTACGAGCAGTACTTC	14	-	TRBV7-2	TRBJ2-7	-
CASSRGQGGQPQHF	TGTGCCAGCAGCAGAGGACAGGGGGGTCAGCCCCAGCATTTT	14	TRBD1	TRBV7-6	TRBJ1-5	-
CAWSRAGGLVGYTF	TGTGCCTGGAGCCGGGCAGGGGGCCTGGTTGGCTACACCTTC	14	TRBD1	TRBV30	TRBJ1-2	-
CASSSQSYNEQFF	TGTGCCAGCAGCTCCCAGTCCTACAATGAGCAGTTCTTC	13	-	TRBV7-2	TRBJ2-1	-
CASSPGTLNTGELFF	TGTGCCAGCAGCCCGGGGACACTTAACACCGGGGAGCTGTTTTTT	15	-	TRBV6-5	TRBJ2-2	-
CASSESTDRPWDEQYF	TGTGCCAGCAGTGAATCGACGGACAGGCCCTGGGACGAGCAGTACTTC	16	TRBD1	TRBV6-1	TRBJ2-7	once
CASSLGLAGASTGELFF	TGTGCCAGCAGCCTAGGACTAGCGGGGGCAAGCACCGGGGAGCTGTTTTTT	17	TRBD2	TRBV5-6	TRBJ2-2	-
CASSRGIRETQYF	TGTGCCAGTAGTCGGGGTATTAGAGAGACCCAGTACTTC	13	-	TRBV19	TRBJ2-5	-
CASSLEAGALEQYF	TGTGCCAGCAGCTTAGAGGCAGGGGCTCTCGAGCAGTACTTC	14	-	TRBV7-6	TRBJ2-7	-
CASSSPGGGTDTQYF	TGTGCCAGCAGTTCTCCCGGGGGGGGGACAGATACGCAGTATTTT	15	TRBD2	TRBV28	TRBJ2-3	few
CSVEVGGADTQYF	TGCAGCGTTGAGGTCGGGGGGGCTGATACGCAGTATTTT	13	TRBD2	TRBV29-1	TRBJ2-3	-
CASSYLQGAGEKLFF	TGTGCCAGCAGTTACCTACAGGGGGCGGGTGAAAAACTGTTTTTT	15	TRBD1	TRBV28	TRBJ1-4	-
CASSEDGGYLYEQYF	TGTGCCAGCAGTGAAGACGGAGGATACCTCTACGAGCAGTACTTC	15	-	TRBV6-1	TRBJ2-7	-
CASSLLPSGGRETQYF	TGTGCCAGCAGTTTATTGCCTAGCGGGGGGCGAGAGACCCAGTACTTC	16	TRBD2	TRBV27	TRBJ2-5	once
CASSPTTGAKNTIYF	TGTGCCAGCAGTCCGACTACAGGGGCTAAAAACACCATATATTTT	15	TRBD1	TRBV27	TRBJ1-3	few
CASSTAGWETQYF	TGTGCCAGCAGTACGGCGGGATGGGAGACCCAGTACTTC	13	-	TRBV6-5	TRBJ2-5	-